This T cell receptor beta chain was captured in a study of T cells in Graves' hyperthyroidism and ophthalmopathy. Germline CDR1 SGHVS, CDR2 FQNEAQ. The ends lost 0 bases at V and 2 bases at J; junction bases unmatched: 4. There are 15 residues in the CDR3. The source material, RNA transcripts, was used to amplify TCR beta CDR3 regions. Researchers ran a first-round RT-PCR on the TCR CDR3 using the HTBI primer set. MiXCR was run by TCRdb on the multiplex PCR reads, yielding one entry per CDR3 protein. The sample has 450,000 to 650,000 distinct CDR3 sequences, 20% seen once. This clonotype was found many times.

The chain couples TRBV7-8 to TRBJ2-7; 7 nucleotides agree with TRBD2. The TCR originated in a man younger than 35 with Graves' hyperthyroidism. Sequenced: blood. The CDR3 coding sequence is TGTGCCAGCAGCTTAGCGCACGGGGGGACCTACGAGCAGTACTTC. This encodes CASSLAHGGTYEQYF.